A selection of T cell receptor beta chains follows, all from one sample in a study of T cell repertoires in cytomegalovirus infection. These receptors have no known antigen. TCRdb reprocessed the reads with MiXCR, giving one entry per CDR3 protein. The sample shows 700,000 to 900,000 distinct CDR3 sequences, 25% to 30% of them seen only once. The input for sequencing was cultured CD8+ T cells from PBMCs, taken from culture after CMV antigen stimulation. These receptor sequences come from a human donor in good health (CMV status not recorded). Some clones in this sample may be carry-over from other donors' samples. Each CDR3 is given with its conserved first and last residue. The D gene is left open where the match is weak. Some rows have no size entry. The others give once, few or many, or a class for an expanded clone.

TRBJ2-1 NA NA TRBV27 TGTGCCAGCAGTTTTGCGACCGGGGGCTACAATGAACAGTTCTTC CASSFATGGYNEQFF
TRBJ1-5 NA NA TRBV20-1 TGCAGTGCTAGAGAGACAGCGGAGGGGGATAGCAATCAGCCCCAGCATTTT CSARETAEGDSNQPQHF
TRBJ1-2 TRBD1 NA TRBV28 TGTGCCAGCAGTGAAACAATCGGACAGGGGAGGAACTATGGCTACACCTTC CASSETIGQGRNYGYTF
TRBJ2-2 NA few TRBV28 TGTGCCAGCAGTTTAGAGAGGGGGACTTACCGGGACTACGAAAACACCGGGGAGCTGTTTTTT CASSLERGTYRDYENTGELFF
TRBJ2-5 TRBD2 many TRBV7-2 TGTGCCAGCAGCTCCGTGACTAGCGGGGGCCGAGAGACCCAGTACTTC CASSSVTSGGRETQYF
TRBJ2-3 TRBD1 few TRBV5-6 TGTGCCAGCAGCGGAGGGACAGGCCCCAGCACAGATACGCAGTATTTT CASSGGTGPSTDTQYF
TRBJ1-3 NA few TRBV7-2 TGTGCCAGCAGCCAGACAGTTCCTAGCTCTGGAAACACCATATATTTT CASSQTVPSSGNTIYF
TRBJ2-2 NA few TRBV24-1 TGTGCCACCAGTGACCGAACCGGGGAGCTGTTTTTT CATSDRTGELFF
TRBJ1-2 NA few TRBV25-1 TGTGCCAGCTACGACAGAATCTATGGCTACACCTTC CASYDRIYGYTF
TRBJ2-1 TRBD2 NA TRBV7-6 TGTGCCAGCAGTTACCGACTAGCGGGGGAGAATGAGCAGTTCTTC CASSYRLAGENEQFF
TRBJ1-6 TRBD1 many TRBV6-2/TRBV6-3 TGTGCCAGCAGCCCCGGGACAGGGAATTCACCCCTCCACTTT CASSPGTGNSPLHF
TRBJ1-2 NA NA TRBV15 TGTGCCACCAGCAGAGATGGAGTAGGAATGGCAACCCAGGGCTTATATGGCTACACCTTC CATSRDGVGMATQGLYGYTF
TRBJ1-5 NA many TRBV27 TGCGCCAGCAGCCTCGGTGGGGGCAATCAGCCCCAGCATTTT CASSLGGGNQPQHF
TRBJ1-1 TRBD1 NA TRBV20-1 TGCAGTGCTAGATTCAGGGGGACTGAAGCTTTCTTT CSARFRGTEAFF
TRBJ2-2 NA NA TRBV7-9 TGTGCCAGCAGCTCGGGCAGCGCCGGGGAGCTGTTTTTT CASSSGSAGELFF
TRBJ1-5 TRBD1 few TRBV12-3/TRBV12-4 TGTGCCAGCAGTCCAACCGGGACAGGGACAGATCAGCCCCAGCATTTT CASSPTGTGTDQPQHF
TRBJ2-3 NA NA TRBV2 TGTGCCAGCAGTGAATTGGGACATAACACAGATACGCAGTATTTT CASSELGHNTDTQYF
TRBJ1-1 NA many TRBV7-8 TGTGCCAGCAGCTCGTCCGTGGGGTTGAACACTGAAGCTTTCTTT CASSSSVGLNTEAFF
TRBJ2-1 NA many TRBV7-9 TGTGCCAGCAGCTTACCCGGCCTAGCCCGGGGTGAGCAGTTCTTC CASSLPGLARGEQFF
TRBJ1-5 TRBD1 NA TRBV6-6 TGTGCCAGCACCCAGACAGGGGGACAGCCCCAGCATTTT CASTQTGGQPQHF
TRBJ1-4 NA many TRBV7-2 TGTGCCAGCAGCTTAGGGAGTGAAAAACTGTTTTTT CASSLGSEKLFF
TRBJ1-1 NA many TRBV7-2 TGTGCCAGCAGCTTTACAGGGCAAGCTTTCTTT CASSFTGQAFF
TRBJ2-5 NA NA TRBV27 TGTGCCAGCAAAACTTACAGGGATCGGGAGACCCAGTACTTC CASKTYRDRETQYF
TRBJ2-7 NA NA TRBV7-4 TGTGCCAGCAGCTCTCTTGACAGGAGCTCCTACGAGCAGTACTTC CASSSLDRSSYEQYF
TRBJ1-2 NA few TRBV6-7 TGTGCCAGCAGTTACTGGGCCCGGACCGTCAACTATGGCTACACCTTC CASSYWARTVNYGYTF
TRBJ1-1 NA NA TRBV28 TGTGCCAGCAGTTCTAATACCAGGGGCCGCATGAACACTGAAGCTTTCTTT CASSSNTRGRMNTEAFF
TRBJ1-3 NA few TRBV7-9 TGTGCCAGCCCTTCGGCAAACACCATATATTTT CASPSANTIYF
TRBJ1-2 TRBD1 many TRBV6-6 TGTGCCAGCAGTTACTCGAAGGAGGGGGCCAATGGCTACACCTTC CASSYSKEGANGYTF
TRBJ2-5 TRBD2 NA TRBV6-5 TGTGCCAGCAGTTACTCTGGGGTAGCGGGGGCCGAGACCCAGTACTTC CASSYSGVAGAETQYF
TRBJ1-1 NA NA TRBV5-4 TGTGCCAACAGCTCGACGGTCGCGAACACTGAAGCTTTCTTT CANSSTVANTEAFF
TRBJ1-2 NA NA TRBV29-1 TGCAGCGTGTCAGGGGAGGACTATGGCTACACCTTC CSVSGEDYGYTF
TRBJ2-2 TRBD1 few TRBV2 TGTGCCAGAGGACAGGTCTCCGGGGAGCTGTTTTTT CARGQVSGELFF
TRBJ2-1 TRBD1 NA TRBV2 TGTGCCAGCTTTGACAGGGACGTTAATGAGCAGTTCTTC CASFDRDVNEQFF
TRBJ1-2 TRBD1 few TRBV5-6 TGTGCCAGCAGTACGGGCGGGACAGGGGGATTCTATGGCTACACCTTC CASSTGGTGGFYGYTF
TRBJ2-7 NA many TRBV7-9 TGTGCCAGCAGCTTATGGGGGGCGGACGAGCAGTACTTC CASSLWGADEQYF
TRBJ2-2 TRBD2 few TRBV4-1 TGCGCCAGCAGACTAGCGGGGGACACCGGGGAGCTGTTTTTT CASRLAGDTGELFF
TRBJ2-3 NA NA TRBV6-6 TGTGCCAGCATCCCGGGACTCCTCACAGATACGCAGTATTTT CASIPGLLTDTQYF
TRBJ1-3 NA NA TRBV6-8 TGTGCCAGCAGTTACTTCCAGGGCATAGCTGGAAACACCATATATTTT CASSYFQGIAGNTIYF
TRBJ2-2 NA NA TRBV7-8 TGTGCCAGCAGCCCCCGACAGGAGCCCTACGGTACCGGGGAGCTGTTTTTT CASSPRQEPYGTGELFF
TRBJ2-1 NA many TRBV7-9 TGTGCCAGCAGCTACCCAACCCGGGACTCACCGAGTGGTGAGCAGTTCTTC CASSYPTRDSPSGEQFF
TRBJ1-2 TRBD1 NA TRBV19 TGTGCCAGTAGTATTTATGCCCGACAGGGAATAAAGGATGGCTACACCTTC CASSIYARQGIKDGYTF
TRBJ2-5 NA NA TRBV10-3 TGTGCCATCAGTGACCCAGGGCAAGAGACCCAGTACTTC CAISDPGQETQYF
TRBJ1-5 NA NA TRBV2 TGTGCCAGCAGTGAAGGCCAGGGTCGCAATCAGCCCCAGCATTTT CASSEGQGRNQPQHF
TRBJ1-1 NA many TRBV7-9 TGTGCCAGCAGCCTCCGAGGGGACGCTGAAGCTTTCTTT CASSLRGDAEAFF
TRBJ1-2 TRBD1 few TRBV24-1 TGTGCCACCAGTGATTTGCAGGGGGAGCATGGCTACACCTTC CATSDLQGEHGYTF
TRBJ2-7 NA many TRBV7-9 TGTGCCAGCAGCTTAGCGGGCATGAGCTCCTACGAGCAGTACTTC CASSLAGMSSYEQYF
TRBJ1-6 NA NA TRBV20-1 TGCAGTGCTAGGAAGACAGAAAGCTCCTATAATTCACCCCTCCACTTT CSARKTESSYNSPLHF
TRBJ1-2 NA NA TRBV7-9 TGTGCCAGCAGCTTAGATGCTCCGGGACGCCTGGGCTACACCTTC CASSLDAPGRLGYTF
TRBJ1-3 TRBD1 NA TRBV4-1 TGCGCCAGCAGCCAAGATCAGCGACAGGGGGCTGGAAACACCATATATTTT CASSQDQRQGAGNTIYF
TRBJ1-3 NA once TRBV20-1 TGCAGTGCTAGAGATAGGGATAGGGCAGGGCGAAACACCATATATTTT CSARDRDRAGRNTIYF
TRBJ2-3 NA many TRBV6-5 TGTGCCAGCAGTTCAGGGGTCACAGATACGCAGTATTTT CASSSGVTDTQYF
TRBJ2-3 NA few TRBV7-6 TGTGCTAGCAGCTTAGAACATACAGATACGCAGTATTTT CASSLEHTDTQYF
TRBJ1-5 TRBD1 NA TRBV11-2 TGTGCCAGCAGCTTGGGACAGGGGCATCTGCCCCAGCATTTT CASSLGQGHLPQHF
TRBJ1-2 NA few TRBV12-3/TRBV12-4 TGTGCCAGCATGAAGGGCTCAGGAAAACTCTATGGCTACACCTTC CASMKGSGKLYGYTF
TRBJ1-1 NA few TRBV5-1 TGCGCCAGCAGCTCCCTCACAGGCCCCTTCACTGAAGCTTTCTTT CASSSLTGPFTEAFF